A selection of T cell receptor beta chains follows, all from one sample in a study of OX40 agonist ivuxolimab in advanced cancers. The data were produced by immunoSEQ multiplex PCR, yet TCRdb's version contains in-frame clones alone and is incomplete. The sample consists of tens of thousands of clones, approximately 90% of them appearing once. Here the sequenced sample was CD4+ or CD8+ T cells sorted from blood, taken in a trial of the OX40 agonist ivuxolimab. The receptors originated from an adult with an advanced solid tumor such as melanoma, head and neck, liver or kidney cancer. CDR3s include the opening cysteine and the closing phenylalanine or tryptophan. A D gene is named only where the DNA matches it firmly. The size entry is marked missing in some rows and otherwise reads once, few, many or a size class.

d_call	v_call	j_call	clone_size	cdr3_nt	cdr3_aa
.	TRBV28	TRBJ1-2	once	TGTGCCAGCAGTTTTCCCCCCGGGTCCAACTATGGCTACACCTTC	CASSFPPGSNYGYTF
.	TRBV9	TRBJ2-5	.	TGTGCCAGCAGCCCGGACGGTAGACAAGAGACCCAGTACTTC	CASSPDGRQETQYF
TRBD1	TRBV7-2	TRBJ2-5	.	TGTGCCAGCAGCTTTAGCGACAGGGAAGAGACCCAGTACTTC	CASSFSDREETQYF
TRBD1	TRBV19	TRBJ1-1	few	TGTGCCAGTAGTCCGCCCCGGACAGGGGGCGTTAGGGGGACTGAAGCTTTCTTT	CASSPPRTGGVRGTEAFF
.	TRBV7-2	TRBJ1-5	once	TGTGCCAGCAGCTTAGGGCCGGGTAATCAGCCCCAGCATTTT	CASSLGPGNQPQHF
.	TRBV6-5	TRBJ2-5	.	TGTGCCAGCAGTTACTCGACGGAGACCCAGTACTTC	CASSYSTETQYF
TRBD2	TRBV7-2	TRBJ2-5	.	TGTGCCAGCAGCTTAGCTGGGACTATCCAAGAGACCCAGTACTTC	CASSLAGTIQETQYF
.	TRBV5-1	TRBJ2-1	.	TGCGCCAGCAGCCCCGGATCTGTAACTTACAATGAGCAGTTCTTC	CASSPGSVTYNEQFF
.	TRBV19	TRBJ2-5	.	TGTGCCAGTAGTTTACGGTCGTACCAAGAGACCCAGTACTTC	CASSLRSYQETQYF
.	TRBV11-3	TRBJ2-1	.	TGTGCCAGCAGCTCTGGACCCCTTGGGAATGAGCAGTTCTTC	CASSSGPLGNEQFF
.	TRBV6-4	TRBJ1-2	medium-sized	TGTGCCAGCAGTGACAGGACAGACGGGGGATATGGCTACACCTTC	CASSDRTDGGYGYTF
TRBD1	TRBV4-3	TRBJ2-2	.	TGCGCCAGCAGCCAAGAATATCAGGGGGCGAGGAACACCGGGGAGCTGTTTTTT	CASSQEYQGARNTGELFF
.	TRBV28	TRBJ1-5	.	TGTGCCAGCAGTTTCCTAGGTGGTAGCAATCAGCCCCAGCATTTT	CASSFLGGSNQPQHF
.	TRBV20-1	TRBJ2-1	.	TGCAGTGTCGCGCCCAATGAGCAGTTCTTC	CSVAPNEQFF
.	TRBV5-8	TRBJ1-4	.	TGTGCCAGCAGCTTGTCAGTCTCCGGTGAAAAACTGTTTTTT	CASSLSVSGEKLFF
.	TRBV20-1	TRBJ2-1	.	TGCAGTGCTAACGGGGCGGCTGAGCAGTTCTTC	CSANGAAEQFF
.	TRBV6-5	TRBJ1-1	.	TGTGCCAGCAGTGCGACAGAACGGTTGAACACTGAAGCTTTCTTT	CASSATERLNTEAFF
.	TRBV18	TRBJ1-2	.	TGTGCCAGCTCACTCGGGGAGGGAGTTAACTATGGCTACACCTTC	CASSLGEGVNYGYTF
TRBD2	TRBV4-2	TRBJ2-7	few	TGTGCCAGCAGCCACCCTGCCGGGACTAGTCCCCTCGAGCAGTACTTC	CASSHPAGTSPLEQYF
.	TRBV18	TRBJ2-4	.	TGTGCCAGCTCACCGATAGGACCACAGTACGGAACCAAAAACATTCAGTACTTC	CASSPIGPQYGTKNIQYF
TRBD2	TRBV5-1	TRBJ2-7	.	TGCGCCAGCAGCTCCGCGGGGGGCGCCTACGAGCAGTACTTC	CASSSAGGAYEQYF
.	TRBV5-1	TRBJ2-3	.	TGCGCCAGCAGCAAGGCAGGGGTAGATACGCAGTATTTT	CASSKAGVDTQYF
.	TRBV11-2	TRBJ1-2	.	TGTGCCAGCAGCCCGATTGGGGGGAACTATGGCTACACCTTC	CASSPIGGNYGYTF
.	TRBV7-8	TRBJ1-5	.	TGTGCCAGCAGCTTAGATTCCAGGGGCGGTCAGCCCCAGCATTTT	CASSLDSRGGQPQHF
TRBD1	TRBV6-5	TRBJ1-5	.	TGTGCCAGCAGGGGTGCGACAGGGCAGCAGCCCCAGCATTTT	CASRGATGQQPQHF
TRBD1	TRBV5-6	TRBJ1-2	.	TGTGCCAGCACTGGACAGGGTAAAGGGGGTAACTATGGCTACACCTTC	CASTGQGKGGNYGYTF
.	TRBV10-2	TRBJ2-1	.	TGCGCCAGCAGTGAGTCGACTCGGGGAAGGCGGACCTACAATGAGCAGTTCTTC	CASSESTRGRRTYNEQFF
.	TRBV28	TRBJ2-5	.	TGTGCCAGCAGTTTTCCAGGGAAAGAGACCCAGTACTTC	CASSFPGKETQYF
.	TRBV10-3	TRBJ1-1	.	TGTGCCATCAGTGACCTGGGGGCGAACACTGAAGCTTTCTTT	CAISDLGANTEAFF
.	TRBV7-9	TRBJ1-6	.	TGTGCCAGCAGCCCACAGGGTGGATCCTATAATTCACCCCTCCACTTT	CASSPQGGSYNSPLHF
.	TRBV10-3	TRBJ2-5	.	TGTGCCATCAGTGACCCCCTCACCACGTACCAAGAGACCCAGTACTTC	CAISDPLTTYQETQYF
TRBD1	TRBV6-5	TRBJ1-5	.	TGTGCCAGCAGTAACCGACAGGGAGCCCAGCATTTT	CASSNRQGAQHF
.	TRBV19	TRBJ1-4	.	TGTGCCAGTAGTATTGGCCCGTATAATGAAAAACTGTTTTTT	CASSIGPYNEKLFF
TRBD2	TRBV5-6	TRBJ2-3	.	TGTGCCAGCAGCCGACTAGCGGGGGGTAGCACAGATACGCAGTATTTT	CASSRLAGGSTDTQYF
TRBD1	TRBV6-5	TRBJ1-3	.	TGTGCCAGCAGTCAACAGGGGCTCTCTGGAAACACCATATATTTT	CASSQQGLSGNTIYF
TRBD1	TRBV19	TRBJ1-3	.	TGTGCCAGTAGTATACCTTCCAGGGGGGCTGGAAACACCATATATTTT	CASSIPSRGAGNTIYF
.	TRBV6-6	TRBJ1-1	.	TGTGCCAGCAGTTACGGGGGGCACACTGAAGCTTTCTTT	CASSYGGHTEAFF
TRBD2	TRBV2	TRBJ2-2	once	TGTGCCAGCAGTGTCCTGGCGGGGGTGAACACCGGGGAGCTGTTTTTT	CASSVLAGVNTGELFF
.	TRBV5-1	TRBJ1-1	.	TGCGCCAGCAGCTTTCTACAGGTGAACACTGAAGCTTTCTTT	CASSFLQVNTEAFF
.	TRBV7-8	TRBJ2-7	.	TGTGCCAGCAGCCTAAGGCGTCAGTTCAGACCCCCCTACGAGCAGTACTTC	CASSLRRQFRPPYEQYF
.	TRBV19	TRBJ2-3	.	TGTGCCAGTACCTTCGGGAGAAGCACAGATACGCAGTATTTT	CASTFGRSTDTQYF
TRBD2	TRBV11-3	TRBJ2-7	once	TGTGCCAGCAGTTACTCCGGGACTACACTCGAGCAGTACTTC	CASSYSGTTLEQYF
TRBD1	TRBV7-2	TRBJ2-5	.	TGTGCCAGCAGCTCCTTGGGGACAGGGAGAAAGGGGCAAGAGACCCAGTACTTC	CASSSLGTGRKGQETQYF
TRBD2	TRBV18	TRBJ2-7	.	TGTGCCAGCTCACAAGCGGGGGGTTCCTACGAGCAGTACTTC	CASSQAGGSYEQYF
TRBD1	TRBV7-2	TRBJ1-6	.	TGTGCCAGCAGCCCCACAGGGGGTCCGGCACCCCTCCACTTT	CASSPTGGPAPLHF
.	TRBV6-5	TRBJ2-3	.	TGTGCCAGCAGTTACTCGTTTTGGGCTACAGATACGCAGTATTTT	CASSYSFWATDTQYF
TRBD1	TRBV15	TRBJ1-1	.	TGTGCCACCAGCAGTGATAGACAGGGCCGTTCCACTGAAGCTTTCTTT	CATSSDRQGRSTEAFF
.	TRBV7-9	TRBJ2-2	.	TGTGCCAGCAGCCTACAGGGTACCGGGGAGCTGTTTTTT	CASSLQGTGELFF
TRBD1	TRBV18	TRBJ1-5	once	TGTGCCAGCTCTCGGGACAGGAGCAATCAGCCCCAGCATTTT	CASSRDRSNQPQHF
TRBD2	TRBV28	TRBJ2-5	.	TGTGCCAGCAGCCTCCTAGCGGGACTCGGTGAGACCCAGTACTTC	CASSLLAGLGETQYF
TRBD2	TRBV28	TRBJ2-3	.	TGTGCCAGCCTTCTCAACGGGAGGACAGATACGCAGTATTTT	CASLLNGRTDTQYF
.	TRBV5-1	TRBJ2-7	.	TGCGCCAGCAGCTTGGGGGGTATGGTCGCGCAGTACTTC	CASSLGGMVAQYF
.	TRBV5-3	TRBJ2-5	.	TGTGCCCGTCAGGGGAAAGAGACCCAGTACTTC	CARQGKETQYF
TRBD2	TRBV4-1	TRBJ2-5	.	TGCGCCAGCAGCCAAGGGGTTAGCGGGGGGGAAGAGACCCAGTACTTC	CASSQGVSGGEETQYF
.	TRBV6-5	TRBJ1-1	.	TGTGCCAGCAGTTACTCCCGAAGACGGACTGAAGCTTTCTTT	CASSYSRRRTEAFF
.	TRBV30	TRBJ1-4	once	TGTGCCTGGACTCCCGGGGGCAATGAAAAACTGTTTTTT	CAWTPGGNEKLFF
TRBD1	TRBV10-3	TRBJ1-1	few	TGTGCCATCAGTGAGTCGGGCCGGGGACAGAGAGGAGGTGAAGCTTTCTTT	CAISESGRGQRGGEAFF
.	TRBV9	TRBJ2-1	.	TGTGCCAGCAGCTATACCGTGGGACCGCAAATCTACAATGAGCAGTTCTTC	CASSYTVGPQIYNEQFF
.	TRBV30	TRBJ2-2	.	TGTGCCTGGAGTGCGGCGGAGACCGGGGAGCTGTTTTTT	CAWSAAETGELFF
TRBD1	TRBV28	TRBJ1-1	.	TGTGCCACCGATACAGGGGTCGGGTCGAGCTCTGAAGCTTTCTTT	CATDTGVGSSSEAFF